This TCR beta chain was sequenced in a study of OX40 agonist ivuxolimab in advanced cancers. Here immunoSEQ multiplex PCR was the method, and the copy in TCRdb shows in-frame clones only, minus some. The data hold about 19,000 clones, with 78% observed a single time. Source: CD4+ or CD8+ T cells sorted from blood, taken in a trial of the OX40 agonist ivuxolimab. The clonotype originates from an adult with an advanced solid tumor such as melanoma, head and neck, liver or kidney cancer.

CDR3: CASSSIQGAPAYEQYF. The CDR3 region has the DNA TGTGCCAGCAGTTCAATACAGGGGGCTCCGGCCTACGAGCAGTACTTC. The gene calls are TRBV28 and TRBJ2-7, with TRBD1 matching 9 bases. The CDR3 consists of 16 residues. Germline loops: CDR1 MDHEN, CDR2 SYDVKM. Trimming at V came to 4 bases and at J to 2 bases, leaving 9 bases not matched to a gene. The entire variable domain, with the rest obtained from reference TRBV28 and TRBJ2-7, is as follows: DVKVTQSSRYLVKRTGEKVFLECVQDMDHENMFWYRQDPGLGLRLIYFSYDVKMKEKGDIPEGYSVSREKKERFSLILESASTNQTSMYLCASSSIQGAPAYEQYFGPGTRLTVT.